A single sample is the source of the 21 T cell receptor beta chains below, sequenced in a study of T-cell reconstitution after alpha-beta-depleted transplantation in children. Preparation of the TCRbeta library involved a method that used unique molecular identifiers. Via MiXCR, TCRdb re-called the PCR reads, giving one row per CDR3 protein. Of roughly 590,000 distinct CDR3 sequences in the sample, around 16% are singletons; the top ten hold 0.9% to 1.2%. Here the sequenced sample was PBMCs from the stem cell graft donor, taken from the stem cell graft. Receptors originate from a human donor who donated a stem cell graft to a child with acute myeloid leukemia.

The sample holds a few counts of this clonotype. V gene TRBV5-5 combines with J gene TRBJ2-7; TRBD1 agrees at 10 bases. The V segment lost 4 bases and the J segment 6 bases; nucleotides outside the gene matches: 10. CDR3 size: 15 residues. Germline CDR1 reads SGHKS; CDR2 reads YYEKEE (reference sequence). CDR3 loop: CASSATGQGEVEQYF. The CDR3 nucleotides read TGTGCCAGCAGCGCAACTGGACAGGGGGAGGTCGAGCAGTACTTC.

This clonotype appeared many times. CDR3 coding DNA: TGCAGTGCTGAGGGGTGGAATTCACCCCTCCACTTT. Translating gives CSAEGWNSPLHF. The chain carries TRBV20-1 and TRBJ1-6, with D tentatively TRBD1 (5 bases). The ends were cut back, 5 bases at V and 7 bases at J, with 9 bases in the middle. Per germline, CDR1 DFQATT and CDR2 SNEGSKA (reference sequence). The CDR3 has 12 residues.

About this clonotype itself: A much larger clone differs from this one at a single base, so this may be a read error. The rearrangement uses TRBV20-1 and TRBJ1-1; tentative D call: TRBD1 (6 bases). Trimming pared 8 bases from V and 3 bases from J, leaving 16 bases between. The V gene's germline CDR1 is DFQATT and CDR2 SNEGSKA (reference sequence). The CDR3 contains 13 residues. CDR3 bases: TGCAGTCCCCTGGGGGGGCAGGACACTGAAGCTTTCTTT. Its translation is CSPLGGQDTEAFF.

This clonotype was counted only a few times. The chain links TRBV27 to TRBJ2-7, with TRBD1 identical over 9 bases. Looked up from germline, CDR1 is MNHEY and CDR2 is SMNVEV (reference sequence). The CDR3 totals 16 residues. V gave up 2 bases and J gave up 4 bases; unmatched junction bases: 9. CDR3 nucleotides: TGTGCCAGCAGTTTAACCCCCGGGACAGGGAGGTACGAGCAGTACTTC. This translates into CASSLTPGTGRYEQYF.

This clonotype was recorded a few times. J is TRBJ2-2 and V is TRBV7-3; D is tentatively TRBD1 or TRBD2 (6 bases each). Looked up from germline, CDR1 is SGHTA and CDR2 is FQGTGA. Between the trimmed V and J ends, which lost 2 bases and 3 bases, there was a span of 13 bases. This CDR3 region has 16 residues. The CDR3 DNA reads TGTGCCAGCAGCTTAGATGGGGGGCGCGACACCGGGGAGCTGTTTTTT. Encoded protein: CASSLDGGRDTGELFF.

The chain has TRBV5-1 and TRBJ2-7, with 8 bases lining up with TRBD2. J lost 7 bases, V lost 2 bases, and 8 bases had no gene match. Per the germline V gene, CDR1 is SGHRS and CDR2 is YFSETQ. The CDR3 consists of 14 residues. The CDR3 DNA is TGCGCCAGCAGCTTCCTTTCGGGGGGGCAGGAGCAGTACTTC. Residues: CASSFLSGGQEQYF.

The gene calls are TRBV20-1 and TRBJ1-5, with 7 bases matching TRBD1. The CDR3 contains 16 residues. V lost 5 bases and J lost 0; bases outside the gene matches: 10. CDR1 and CDR2 from the germline V gene are DFQATT and SNEGSKA (reference sequence). The CDR3 is CSAGWDSLYSNQPQHF. CDR3 bases: TGCAGTGCTGGGTGGGACAGCCTTTATAGCAATCAGCCCCAGCATTTT.

V and J are TRBV20-1 and TRBJ1-4, with a possible D match to TRBD1 (5 bases). Between the trimmed V and J ends, which lost 1 base and 6 bases, there was a span of 15 bases. The germline V gene has CDR1 DFQATT and CDR2 SNEGSKA (reference sequence). The CDR3 consists of 15 residues. The CDR3 DNA is TGCAGTGCTAGAGCAGGGAGGGGTTCTTATGAAAAACTGTTTTTT. Its translation is CSARAGRGSYEKLFF.

Concerning this clonotype itself: A much larger clonotype is one base distant, so this may be a read error. V is TRBV12-3 or TRBV12-4 and J is TRBJ1-6, with D hard to call. The V gene lost 10 bases and the J gene lost 11 bases, with 21 bases spanning the gap. The CDR3 has 14 amino acids. CDR3 sequence (DNA): TGTGCCACCAGCTTAAGGAGGGTCGATCCACCCCTCCACTTT. This sequence encodes CATSLRRVDPPLHF.

This clonotype was detected many times. Written as DNA, the CDR3 is TGCGCCAGCTCAGGGGTTAACAATGAGCAGTTCTTC. It encodes CASSGVNNEQFF. The chain recombines TRBV10-2 with TRBJ2-1, with D maybe TRBD1 (6 bases). The CDR3 covers 12 residues. CDR1 is WSHSY, CDR2 SAAADI, per germline. Between the trimmed V and J ends, which lost 8 bases and 5 bases, there was a span of 10 bases.

This clonotype was observed at least ten times. This sequence joins TRBV20-1 and TRBJ1-2; D gene ambiguous. The CDR3 runs 16 residues. Trimming took off 4 bases at V and 5 bases at J, with 23 bases between the two ends. Per germline, CDR1 DFQATT and CDR2 SNEGSKA (reference sequence). The CDR3 region has the DNA TGCAGTGCTACGACGGGCCCAAATCGCAGAAGTTATGGCTACACCTTC. It yields the protein CSATTGPNRRSYGYTF.

This clonotype was observed at least ten times. The chain carries TRBV4-3 and TRBJ2-7, with D tentatively TRBD1 or TRBD2 (5 bases each). V lost 4 bases, J lost 3 bases, and 10 bases lay in between. This CDR3 contains 13 residues. Germline V gene sequence: CDR1 LGHNA, CDR2 YSLEER. CDR3 sequence: CASSPGRNYEQYF. For the CDR3, the DNA is TGCGCCAGCAGCCCGGGACGGAACTACGAGCAGTACTTC.

This clonotype was counted many times. The chain has TRBV11-2 and TRBJ2-7; perhaps TRBD1 as D (5 bases). Trimming cost V 1 base and J 5 bases, with 12 bases left between them. CDR3 length: 14 residues. CDR1 is SGHAT and CDR2 is FQNNGV in the germline V gene. The CDR3 DNA is TGTGCCAGCAGCTTAGGAGTGGGGCCCCACGAGCAGTACGTC. This gives the protein CASSLGVGPHEQYV.

This clonotype was found a few times. This chain uses TRBV5-5 with TRBJ2-4, with D possibly matching TRBD2 (6 bases). There are 11 residues in the CDR3. The ends were cut back, 10 bases at V and 9 bases at J, with 14 bases in the middle. Germline CDR1 and CDR2: SGHKS and YYEKEE (reference sequence). The CDR3 DNA follows: TGTGCCTCCAGTGGGGGGACCATTCAGTACTTC. This codes for CASSGGTIQYF.

This clonotype has a handful of counts. The rearrangement joins TRBV29-1 to TRBJ2-2, with TRBD1 matching over 9 bases. CDR1 and CDR2 (germline): SQVTM, ANQGSEA. After removal of 4 bases from V and 6 bases from J, the junction contained 3 bases not matched to a gene. The CDR3 is 13 amino acids. The CDR3 sequence: CSVVQGAAGELFF. The CDR3 bases are TGCAGCGTTGTACAGGGGGCGGCCGGGGAGCTGTTTTTT.

Many counts were recorded for this clonotype. The V and J genes are TRBV20-1 and TRBJ1-5; D is unclear. Trimming took 0 bases from V and 2 from J, leaving 11 bases between them. The CDR3 consists of 15 residues. Per germline, CDR1 DFQATT and CDR2 SNEGSKA (reference sequence). The CDR3 DNA follows: TGCAGTGCTAGAGAGGGAGGTCGTGGCAATCAGCCCCAGCATTTT. It codes for CSAREGGRGNQPQHF.

In this sample, this clonotype turned up a few times. J is TRBJ2-7 and V is TRBV7-9, with a tentative D call TRBD2 (7 bases). Trimming pared 5 bases from V and 5 bases from J, leaving 19 bases between. Per germline, CDR1 SEHNR and CDR2 FQNEAQ (reference sequence). There are 15 residues in the CDR3. CDR3 sequence: CASSPFRGGANEQYF. Written as DNA, the CDR3 is TGTGCCAGCAGCCCGTTTAGGGGGGGGGCGAACGAGCAGTACTTC.

The sample holds many counts of this clonotype. J is TRBJ1-2 and V is TRBV5-6; no clear D. The CDR3 is made up of 12 amino acids. With 4 bases removed from V and 6 bases from J, the gap between germline ends came to 10 bases. Germline V CDR1 and CDR2: SGHDT, YYEEEE. In DNA, the CDR3 is TGTGCCAGCAGCCCGGAACGGGATGGCTACACCTTC. Translated, it gives CASSPERDGYTF.

The genes are TRBV7-2 and TRBJ1-1; no firm D call. The V gene lost 3 bases and the J gene lost 3 bases, with 8 bases spanning the gap. The germline gives CDR1 SGHTA, CDR2 FQGNSA. This CDR3 has 13 amino acids. The CDR3 DNA follows: TGTGCCAGCAGCTTCTTGGCCGACACTGAAGCTTTCTTT. Encoded protein: CASSFLADTEAFF.

This clonotype was observed many times. This chain connects TRBV7-2 to TRBJ1-1; 7 nucleotides align to TRBD1. The CDR3 length is 14 residues. The V gene end was trimmed by 4 bases and the J gene end by 5 bases; junction bases not matched to a gene: 7. The germline gives CDR1 SGHTA, CDR2 FQGNSA. The CDR3 region is CASSSTGSRTEAFF. The CDR3 DNA reads as TGTGCCAGCAGCTCGACAGGGTCGAGAACTGAAGCTTTCTTT.

This chain joins TRBV11-1 and TRBJ1-2; D is possibly TRBD1 (5 bases). The CDR3 consists of 16 residues. Germline CDR1 and CDR2: SGHAT and FQDESV (reference sequence). V was cut by 4 bases and J by 4 bases, with 19 bases left in between. In DNA, the CDR3 is TGTGCCAGCAGCTCAACGGCCGGGACCGGTCCCTATGGCTACACCTTC. It yields the protein CASSSTAGTGPYGYTF.